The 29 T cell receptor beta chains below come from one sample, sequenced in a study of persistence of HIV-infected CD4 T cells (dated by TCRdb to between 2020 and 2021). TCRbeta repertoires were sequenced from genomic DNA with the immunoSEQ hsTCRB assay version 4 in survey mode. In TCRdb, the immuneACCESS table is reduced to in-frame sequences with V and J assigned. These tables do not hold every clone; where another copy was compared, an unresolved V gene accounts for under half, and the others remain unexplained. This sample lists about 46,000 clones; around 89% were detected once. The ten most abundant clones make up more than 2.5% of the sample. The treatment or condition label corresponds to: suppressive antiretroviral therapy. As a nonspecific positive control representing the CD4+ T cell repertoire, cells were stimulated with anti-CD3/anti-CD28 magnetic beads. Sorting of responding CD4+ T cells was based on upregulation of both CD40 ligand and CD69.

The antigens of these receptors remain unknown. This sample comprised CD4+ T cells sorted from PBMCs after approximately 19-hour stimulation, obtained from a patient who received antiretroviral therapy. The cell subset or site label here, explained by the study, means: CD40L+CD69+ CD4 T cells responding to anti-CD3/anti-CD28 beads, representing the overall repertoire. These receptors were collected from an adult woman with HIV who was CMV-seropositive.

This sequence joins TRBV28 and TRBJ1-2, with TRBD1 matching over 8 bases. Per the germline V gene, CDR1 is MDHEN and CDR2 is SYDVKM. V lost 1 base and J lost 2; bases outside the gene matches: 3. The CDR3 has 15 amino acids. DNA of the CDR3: TGTGCCAGCAGTTTATCCCGGACAGGGAACTATGGCTACACCTTC. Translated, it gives CASSLSRTGNYGYTF.

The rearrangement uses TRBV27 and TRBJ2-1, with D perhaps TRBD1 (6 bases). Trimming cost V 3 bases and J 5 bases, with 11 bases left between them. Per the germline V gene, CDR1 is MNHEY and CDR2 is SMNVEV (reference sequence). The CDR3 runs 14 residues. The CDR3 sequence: CASSFGQGNNEQFF. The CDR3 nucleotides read TGTGCCAGCAGTTTTGGGCAGGGGAACAATGAGCAGTTCTTC.

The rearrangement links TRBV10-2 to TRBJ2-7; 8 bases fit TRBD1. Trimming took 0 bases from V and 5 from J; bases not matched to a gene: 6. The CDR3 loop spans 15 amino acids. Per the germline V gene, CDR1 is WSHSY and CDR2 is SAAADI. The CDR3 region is CASSESGSRGHEQYF. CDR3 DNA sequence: TGCGCCAGCAGTGAGTCGGGCTCCAGGGGGCACGAGCAGTACTTC.

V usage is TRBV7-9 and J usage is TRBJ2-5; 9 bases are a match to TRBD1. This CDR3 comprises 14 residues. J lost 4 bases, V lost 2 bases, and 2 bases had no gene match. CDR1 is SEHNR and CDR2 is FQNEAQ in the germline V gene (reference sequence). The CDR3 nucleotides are TGTGCCAGCAGCTTAACAGGGGGCTCAGAGACCCAGTACTTC. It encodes CASSLTGGSETQYF.

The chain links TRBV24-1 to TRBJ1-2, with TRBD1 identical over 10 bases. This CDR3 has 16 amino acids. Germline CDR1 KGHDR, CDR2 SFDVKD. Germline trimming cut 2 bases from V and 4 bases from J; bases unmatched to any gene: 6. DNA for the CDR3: TGTGCCACCAGTGATTCGGGGACAGGGGAAACCTATGGCTACACCTTC. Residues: CATSDSGTGETYGYTF.

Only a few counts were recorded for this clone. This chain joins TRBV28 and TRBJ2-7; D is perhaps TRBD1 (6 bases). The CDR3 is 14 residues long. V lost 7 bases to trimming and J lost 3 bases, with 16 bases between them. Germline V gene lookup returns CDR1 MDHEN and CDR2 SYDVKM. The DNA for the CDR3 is TGTGCCAGCATCGAAGGGGGACGGAGCTACGAGCAGTACTTC. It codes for CASIEGGRSYEQYF.

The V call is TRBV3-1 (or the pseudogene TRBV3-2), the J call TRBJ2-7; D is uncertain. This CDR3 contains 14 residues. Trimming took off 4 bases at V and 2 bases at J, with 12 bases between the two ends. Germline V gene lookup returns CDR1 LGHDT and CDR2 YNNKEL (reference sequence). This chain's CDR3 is CASSPIELPYEQYF. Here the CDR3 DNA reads TGTGCCAGCAGCCCTATAGAACTACCCTACGAGCAGTACTTC.

CDR3 DNA sequence: TGTGCCAGTAGTAAAGGGGGGGACAGGGTCTACAATGAGCAGTTCTTC. Amino acid sequence: CASSKGGDRVYNEQFF. The J gene is TRBJ2-1, the V gene TRBV19, with TRBD1 identical over 9 bases. CDR1 is LNHDA, CDR2 SQIVND, per germline (reference sequence). This CDR3 has 16 residues. With 4 bases clipped from V and 3 bases from J, the junction kept 7 bases outside the gene matches.

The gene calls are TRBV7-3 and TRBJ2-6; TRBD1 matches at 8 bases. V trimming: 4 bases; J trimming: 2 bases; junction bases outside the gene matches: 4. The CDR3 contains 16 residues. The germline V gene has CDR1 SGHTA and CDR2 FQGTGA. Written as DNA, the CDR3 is TGTGCCAGCAGCTCGACAGGGGCGGCTGGGGCCAACGTCCTGACTTTC. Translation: CASSSTGAAGANVLTF.

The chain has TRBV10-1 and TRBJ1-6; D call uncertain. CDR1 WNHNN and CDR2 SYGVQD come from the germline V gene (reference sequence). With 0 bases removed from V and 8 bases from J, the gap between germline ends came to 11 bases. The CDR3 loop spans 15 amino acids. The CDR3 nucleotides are TGCGCCAGCAGTGAGTCACGGGGAGCGGATTCACCCCTCCACTTT. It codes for CASSESRGADSPLHF.

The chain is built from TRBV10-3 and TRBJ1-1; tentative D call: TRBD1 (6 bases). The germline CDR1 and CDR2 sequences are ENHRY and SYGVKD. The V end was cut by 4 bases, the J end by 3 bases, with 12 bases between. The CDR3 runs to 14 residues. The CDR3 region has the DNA TGTGCCATCAGTGTAGGGGGTAAGGACACTGAAGCTTTCTTT. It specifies CAISVGGKDTEAFF.

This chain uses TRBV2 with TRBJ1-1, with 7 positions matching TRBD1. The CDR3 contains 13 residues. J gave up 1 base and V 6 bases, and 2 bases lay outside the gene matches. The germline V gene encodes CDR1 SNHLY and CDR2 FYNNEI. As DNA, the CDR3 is TGTGCCAGCAGGACAGGGTGGAACACTGAAGCTTTCTTT. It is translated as CASRTGWNTEAFF.

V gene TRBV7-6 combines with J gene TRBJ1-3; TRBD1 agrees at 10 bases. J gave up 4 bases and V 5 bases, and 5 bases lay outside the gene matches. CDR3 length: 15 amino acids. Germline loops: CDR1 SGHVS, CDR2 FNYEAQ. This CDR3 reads CASSLGTGEGNTIYF. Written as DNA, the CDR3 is TGTGCCAGCAGCCTCGGGACAGGGGAGGGAAACACCATATATTTT.

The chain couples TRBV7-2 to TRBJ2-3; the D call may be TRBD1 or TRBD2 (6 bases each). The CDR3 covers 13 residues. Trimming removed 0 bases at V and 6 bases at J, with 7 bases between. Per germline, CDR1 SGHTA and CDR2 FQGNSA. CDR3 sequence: CASSLAGGDTQYF. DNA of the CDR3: TGTGCCAGCAGCTTAGCAGGGGGGGATACGCAGTATTTT.

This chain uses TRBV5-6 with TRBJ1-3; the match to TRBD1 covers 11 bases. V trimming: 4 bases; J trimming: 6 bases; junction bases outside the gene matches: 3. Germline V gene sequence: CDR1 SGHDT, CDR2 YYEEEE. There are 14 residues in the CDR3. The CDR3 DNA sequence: TGTGCCAGCAGCCTGGGACAGGGGGTAAACACCATATATTTT. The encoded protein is CASSLGQGVNTIYF.

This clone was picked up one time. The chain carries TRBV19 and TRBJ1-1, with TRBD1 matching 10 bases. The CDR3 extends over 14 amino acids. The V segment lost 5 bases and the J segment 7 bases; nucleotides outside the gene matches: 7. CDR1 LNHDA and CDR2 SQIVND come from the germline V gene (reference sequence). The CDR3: CASSLTGGAIEAFF. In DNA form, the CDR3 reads TGTGCCAGTAGTTTGACAGGGGGCGCGATTGAAGCTTTCTTT.

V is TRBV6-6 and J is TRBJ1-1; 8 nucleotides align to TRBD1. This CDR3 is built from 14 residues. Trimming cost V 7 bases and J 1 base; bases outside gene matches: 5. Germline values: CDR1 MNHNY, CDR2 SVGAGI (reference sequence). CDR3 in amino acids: CASNRGTGNTEAFF. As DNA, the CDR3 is TGTGCCAGCAACCGCGGGACAGGGAACACTGAAGCTTTCTTT.

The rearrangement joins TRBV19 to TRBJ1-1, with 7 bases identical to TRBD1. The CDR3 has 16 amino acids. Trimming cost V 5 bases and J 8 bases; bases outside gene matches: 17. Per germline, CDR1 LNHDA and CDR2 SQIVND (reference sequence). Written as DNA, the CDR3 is TGTGCCAGTAGTTCAGCCCGGGACAGCGCCAGGCTGGAAGCTTTCTTT. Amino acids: CASSSARDSARLEAFF.

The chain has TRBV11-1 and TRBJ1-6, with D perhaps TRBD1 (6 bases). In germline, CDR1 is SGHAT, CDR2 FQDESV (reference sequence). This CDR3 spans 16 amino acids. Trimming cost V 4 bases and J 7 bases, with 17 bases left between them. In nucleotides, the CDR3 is TGTGCCAGCAGCTCTTCGCGGGGCAGGGGCAATTCACCCCTCCACTTT. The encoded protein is CASSSSRGRGNSPLHF.

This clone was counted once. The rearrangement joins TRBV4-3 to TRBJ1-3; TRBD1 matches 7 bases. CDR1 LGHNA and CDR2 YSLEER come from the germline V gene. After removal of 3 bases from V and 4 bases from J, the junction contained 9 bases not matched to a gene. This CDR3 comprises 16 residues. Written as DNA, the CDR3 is TGCGCCAGCAGCCAGGCCCCAACAGGGGTGGGAAACACCATATATTTT. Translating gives CASSQAPTGVGNTIYF.

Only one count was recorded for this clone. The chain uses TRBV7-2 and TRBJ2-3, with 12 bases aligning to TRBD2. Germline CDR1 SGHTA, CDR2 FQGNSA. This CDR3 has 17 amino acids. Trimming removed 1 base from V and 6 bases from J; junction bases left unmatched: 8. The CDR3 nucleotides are TGTGCCAGCAGCTTAGTGGGGCTAGCGGGGGGGCGCGATACGCAGTATTTT. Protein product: CASSLVGLAGGRDTQYF.

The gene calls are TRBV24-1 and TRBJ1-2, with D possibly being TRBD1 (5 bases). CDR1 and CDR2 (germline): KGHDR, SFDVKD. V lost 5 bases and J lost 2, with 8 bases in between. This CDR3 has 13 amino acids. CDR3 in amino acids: CATSVGGNYGYTF. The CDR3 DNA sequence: TGTGCCACCAGTGTCGGGGGGAACTATGGCTACACCTTC.

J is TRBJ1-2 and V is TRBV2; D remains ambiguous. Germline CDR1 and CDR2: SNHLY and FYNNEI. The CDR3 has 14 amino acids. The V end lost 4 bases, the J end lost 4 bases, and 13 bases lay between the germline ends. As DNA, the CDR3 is TGTGCCAGCAGTGGGACGGAGGGTGGCTATGGCTACACCTTC. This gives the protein CASSGTEGGYGYTF.

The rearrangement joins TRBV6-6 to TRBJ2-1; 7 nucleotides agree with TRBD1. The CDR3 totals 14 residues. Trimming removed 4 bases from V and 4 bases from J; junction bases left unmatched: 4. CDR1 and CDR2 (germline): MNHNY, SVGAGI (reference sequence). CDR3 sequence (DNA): TGTGCCAGCAGTTTCCGGGACAGTTACAATGAGCAGTTCTTC. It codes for CASSFRDSYNEQFF.

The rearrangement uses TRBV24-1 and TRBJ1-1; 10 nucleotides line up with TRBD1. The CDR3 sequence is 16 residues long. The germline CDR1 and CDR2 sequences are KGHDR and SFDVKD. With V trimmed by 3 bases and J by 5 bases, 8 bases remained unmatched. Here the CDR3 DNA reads TGTGCCACCAGTGATGTACCGGGACAGGGGATGACTGAAGCTTTCTTT. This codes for CATSDVPGQGMTEAFF.

For the CDR3, the DNA is TGTGCCAGCAGTTACTCGTCCCAGGGAGGCTATGGCTACACCTTC. Its protein product is CASSYSSQGGYGYTF. The chain has TRBV6-5 and TRBJ1-2, with TRBD1 as a possible D gene (5 bases). CDR1 and CDR2 from the germline V gene are MNHEY and SVGAGI. The CDR3 has 15 residues. V dropped 0 bases and J dropped 4 bases, with 12 bases sitting between them.

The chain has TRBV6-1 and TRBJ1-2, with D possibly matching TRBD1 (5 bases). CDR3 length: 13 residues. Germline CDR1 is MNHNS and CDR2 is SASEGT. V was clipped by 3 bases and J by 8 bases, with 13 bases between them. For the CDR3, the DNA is TGTGCCAGCAGTGATTCGGGGGTAGGGGGCTACACCTTC. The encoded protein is CASSDSGVGGYTF.

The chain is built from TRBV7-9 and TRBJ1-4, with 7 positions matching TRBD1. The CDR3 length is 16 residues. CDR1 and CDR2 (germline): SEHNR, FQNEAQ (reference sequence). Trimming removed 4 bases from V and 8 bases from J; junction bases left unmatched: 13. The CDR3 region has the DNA TGTGCCAGCAGCTCCCGCAACAGGGGCTCTGAGGAAAAACTGTTTTTT. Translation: CASSSRNRGSEEKLFF. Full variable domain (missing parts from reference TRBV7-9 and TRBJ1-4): DTGVSQNPRHKITKRGQNVTFRCDPISEHNRLYWYRQTLGQGPEFLTYFQNEAQLEKSRLLSDRFSAERPKGSFSTLEIQRTEQGDSAMYLCASSSRNRGSEEKLFFGSGTQLSVL.

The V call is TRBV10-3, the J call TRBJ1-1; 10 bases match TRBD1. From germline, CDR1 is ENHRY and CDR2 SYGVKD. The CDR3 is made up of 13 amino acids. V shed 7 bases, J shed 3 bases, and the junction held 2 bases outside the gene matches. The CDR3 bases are TGTGCCATCATGGGACAGGGGTACACTGAAGCTTTCTTT. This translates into CAIMGQGYTEAFF.